Listed here are 17 T cell receptor beta chains from one sample, sequenced in a study of shared clonotypes between healthy human individuals. Clones were read by immunoSEQ multiplex PCR, and TCRdb kept only the in-frame ones, dropping some. The data hold about 1.5 million clones, with 95% to 99% observed a single time. Sequencing was done on a sample of naive CD4+ T cells sorted from blood. Subset defined: CD45RA+ positively selected. Every receptor here comes from a man aged 25-45 years in good health.

V usage is TRBV10-3 and J usage is TRBJ2-1; tentatively, D is TRBD2 (5 bases). V was clipped by 7 bases and J by 12 bases, with 13 bases between them. Germline loops: CDR1 ENHRY, CDR2 SYGVKD. CDR3 size: 11 residues. CDR3 nucleotide sequence: TGTGCCATCAATCGCGACGAGGGGCAGTTCTTC. This gives the protein CAINRDEGQFF.

The chain employs TRBV21-1 and TRBJ2-7; the table calls TRBD2, which could not be checked here. TRBV21-1 is designated a pseudogene. The CDR3 loop spans 12 amino acids. This CDR3 reads CAPLGEGNEQYF. CDR3 DNA: TGTGCCCCCCTGGGGGAGGGGAACGAGCAGTACTTC.

This chain uses TRBV12-5 with TRBJ2-1; TRBD2 aligns across 13 bases. CDR3 length equals 18 residues. After removal of 2 bases from V and 7 bases from J, the junction contained 11 bases not matched to a gene. Germline-derived CDR1 and CDR2 are LGHNT and FRNRAP. Written as DNA, the CDR3 is TGTGCTAGTGGTTTGCTACATAACCGGACTAGCGGGAGAAATGAGCAGTTCTTC. The encoded protein is CASGLLHNRTSGRNEQFF.

The rearrangement uses TRBV12-5 and TRBJ1-3; 8 nucleotides agree with TRBD1. In germline, CDR1 is LGHNT, CDR2 FRNRAP. V was pared by 2 bases and J by 9 bases, with 9 bases of the junction left unmatched. The CDR3 is 15 residues long. The chain's CDR3 is CASGLRTGFKSTIYF. The CDR3, as DNA: TGTGCTAGTGGTTTGCGGACAGGGTTTAAGAGCACCATATATTTT.

This chain links TRBV15 with TRBJ2-1; D may correspond to TRBD1 or TRBD2 (5 bases each). The germline gives CDR1 LNHNV, CDR2 YYDKDF (reference sequence). V shed 0 bases and J shed 10 bases, with 16 bases lying between them. This CDR3 comprises 15 residues. The CDR3 DNA reads TGTGCCACCAGCAGAGAGAGGGACGCCCGCGAGGAGCAGTTCTTC. Its protein is CATSRERDAREEQFF.

The chain joins TRBV7-7 to TRBJ2-2, with D unresolved. V shed 1 base and J shed 3 bases, with 3 bases lying between them. This CDR3 is built from 13 residues. Per germline, CDR1 SSHAT and CDR2 FNYEAQ (reference sequence). The CDR3 spells CASSLEYTGELFF. In DNA form, the CDR3 reads TGTGCCAGCAGCTTAGAGTACACCGGGGAGCTGTTTTTT.

V gene TRBV7-2 combines with J gene TRBJ1-2, with D possibly matching TRBD1 (5 bases). Germline values: CDR1 SGHTA, CDR2 FQGNSA. V lost 1 base and J 5 bases, leaving 20 bases between the germline ends. The CDR3 length is 17 residues. In DNA, the CDR3 is TGTGCCAGCAGCTTAGACCCGGACACTGCGTTAGGGTATGGCTACACCTTC. Translation: CASSLDPDTALGYGYTF.

The chain joins TRBV20-1 to TRBJ2-7; 7 bases agree with TRBD2. Germline CDR1 is DFQATT and CDR2 is SNEGSKA (reference sequence). This CDR3 comprises 11 residues. V lost 7 bases and J lost 6; bases outside the gene matches: 6. The CDR3 spells CSVAGVGEQYF. CDR3 bases: TGCAGTGTTGCGGGAGTAGGCGAGCAGTACTTC.

On this clone itself: Other DNA sequences in the sample encode the same CDR3. CDR3 bases: TGTGCCAGTAGTAGGAACACCGGGGAGCTGTTTTTT. Its translation is CASSRNTGELFF. V is TRBV19 and J is TRBJ2-2; D uncertain. This CDR3 has 12 residues. Trimming stripped 4 bases from V and 1 base from J, with 1 base between. The germline gives CDR1 LNHDA, CDR2 SQIVND (reference sequence).

The genes are TRBV5-1 and TRBJ2-7; D ambiguous. This CDR3 is built from 13 residues. Per germline, CDR1 SGHRS and CDR2 YFSETQ. The V end was cut by 0 bases, the J end by 3 bases, with 7 bases between. The CDR3 DNA follows: TGCGCCAGCAGCTTGGGTCCGGACTACGAGCAGTACTTC. Protein product: CASSLGPDYEQYF.

The genes are TRBV9 and TRBJ2-5; D is perhaps TRBD2 (5 bases). This CDR3 has 14 amino acids. The V gene's germline CDR1 is SGDLS and CDR2 YYNGEE. The germline V and J ends were trimmed by 3 bases and 7 bases, with 16 bases remaining between them. CDR3 DNA: TGTGCCAGCAGCGGTGGTCGAGGGTCGGGGACCCAGTACTTC. As protein: CASSGGRGSGTQYF.

The V and J genes are TRBV6-1 and TRBJ2-3, with 10 bases that match TRBD1. Germline-derived CDR1 and CDR2 are MNHNS and SASEGT. V lost 5 bases, J lost 2 bases, and 4 bases stayed unmatched. CDR3 length: 15 residues. This CDR3 is CASSPGTGVTDTQYF. CDR3 bases: TGTGCCAGCAGTCCTGGGACAGGGGTCACAGATACGCAGTATTTT.

V gene TRBV5-1 combines with J gene TRBJ2-2; 8 bases map to TRBD1. The V and J ends lost 0 bases and 7 bases, in that order; junction bases with no gene match: 5. CDR1 and CDR2 from the germline V gene are SGHRS and YFSETQ. This CDR3 region has 15 residues. CDR3 residues: CASSLVGTGHGELFF. The CDR3, as DNA: TGCGCCAGCAGCTTGGTGGGGACAGGTCACGGGGAGCTGTTTTTT.

The chain has TRBV4-1 and TRBJ2-7; 11 bases map to TRBD2. With V trimmed by 4 bases and J by 2 bases, 4 bases remained unmatched. The CDR3 covers 15 residues. CDR1 is MGHRA and CDR2 is YSYEKL in the germline V gene. This CDR3 reads CASSPGLAVAYEQYF. The CDR3 DNA is TGCGCCAGCAGCCCGGGACTAGCGGTCGCCTACGAGCAGTACTTC.

The V and J genes are TRBV18 and TRBJ2-1; TRBD2 is a possible D gene (5 bases). Germline V lookup: CDR1 KGHSH, CDR2 LQKENI. V lost 2 bases and J lost 5, with 13 bases in between. The CDR3 loop spans 15 amino acids. This chain's CDR3 is CASSPSVGLDNEQFF. The DNA of the CDR3 is TGTGCCAGCTCACCATCCGTCGGACTCGACAATGAGCAGTTCTTC.

The V gene is TRBV10-3, the J gene TRBJ1-4; no clear D. This CDR3 contains 14 residues. Germline lookup yields CDR1 ENHRY and CDR2 SYGVKD. V was trimmed by 0 bases and J by 6 bases, leaving 8 bases between them. Written as DNA, the CDR3 is TGTGCCATCAGTGAGTCCTTGGCGGATGAAAAACTGTTTTTT. This encodes CAISESLADEKLFF.

The genes are TRBV19 and TRBJ1-1; no clear D gene. V lost 9 bases and J lost 3, with 23 bases in between. The CDR3 runs to 16 residues. From germline, CDR1 is LNHDA and CDR2 SQIVND (reference sequence). DNA of the CDR3: TGTGCCAGCGCGCACCGCTTTGGCCTAGGCGACACTGAAGCTTTCTTT. Translated: CASAHRFGLGDTEAFF.